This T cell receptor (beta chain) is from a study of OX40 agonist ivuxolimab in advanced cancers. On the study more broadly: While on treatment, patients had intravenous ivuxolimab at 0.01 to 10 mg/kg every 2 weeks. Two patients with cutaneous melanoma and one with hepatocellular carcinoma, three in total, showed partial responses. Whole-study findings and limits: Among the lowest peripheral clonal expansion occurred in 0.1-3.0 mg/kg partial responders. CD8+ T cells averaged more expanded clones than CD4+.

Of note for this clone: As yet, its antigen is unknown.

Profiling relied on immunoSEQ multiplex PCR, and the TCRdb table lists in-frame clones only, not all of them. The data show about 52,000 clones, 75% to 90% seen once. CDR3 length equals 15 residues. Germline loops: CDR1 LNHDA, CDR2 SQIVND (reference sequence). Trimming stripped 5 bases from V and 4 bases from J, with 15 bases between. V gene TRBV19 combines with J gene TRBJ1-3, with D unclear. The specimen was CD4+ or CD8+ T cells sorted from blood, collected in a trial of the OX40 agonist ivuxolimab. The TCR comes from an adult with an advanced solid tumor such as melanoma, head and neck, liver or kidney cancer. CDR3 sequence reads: CASSASLGRGNTIYF. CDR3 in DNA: TGTGCCAGTAGTGCATCGTTGGGCCGCGGAAACACCATATATTTT.